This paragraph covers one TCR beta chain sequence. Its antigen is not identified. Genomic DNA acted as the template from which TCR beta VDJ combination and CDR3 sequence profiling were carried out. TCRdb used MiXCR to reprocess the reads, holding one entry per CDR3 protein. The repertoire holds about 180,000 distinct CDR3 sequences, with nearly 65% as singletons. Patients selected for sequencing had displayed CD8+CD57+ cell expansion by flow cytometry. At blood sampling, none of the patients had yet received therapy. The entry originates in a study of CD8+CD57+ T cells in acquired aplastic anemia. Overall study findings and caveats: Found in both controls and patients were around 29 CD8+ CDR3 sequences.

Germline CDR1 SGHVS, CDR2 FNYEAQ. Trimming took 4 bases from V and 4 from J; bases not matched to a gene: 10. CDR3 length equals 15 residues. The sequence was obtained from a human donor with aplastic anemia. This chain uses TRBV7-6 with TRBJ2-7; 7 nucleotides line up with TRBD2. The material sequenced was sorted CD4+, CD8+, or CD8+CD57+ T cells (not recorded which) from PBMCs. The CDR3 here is CASSYSGTTGYEQYF. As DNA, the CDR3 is TGTGCCAGCAGCTATTCCGGGACTACAGGATACGAGCAGTACTTC.